This T cell receptor (beta chain) was observed in a study of cytomegalovirus exposure and HLA in healthy donors. 13 Jbeta primers and 60 Vbeta primers were used for the PCR. Data came from immunoSEQ multiplex PCR; TCRdb stores just in-frame clones and leaves some out. Among 150,000 to 200,000 clones listed, around 76% were seen once. The V gene's germline CDR1 is MNHNS and CDR2 SASEGT. V shed 0 bases and J shed 7 bases, with 18 bases lying between them. This CDR3 is built from 16 residues. This TCR was recovered from a girl aged 10 to 17 in good health and CMV-seropositive. The V gene is TRBV6-1, the J gene TRBJ1-2; D might be TRBD1 (5 bases). The sequencing sample was made of PBMCs. The CDR3 loop is CASSEALHSSQGGYTF. Written as DNA, the CDR3 is TGTGCCAGCAGTGAAGCGCTTCATAGCTCTCAGGGTGGCTACACCTTC.